A selection of T cell receptor beta chains follows, all from one sample in a study of blood T cell repertoires in COVID-19. TCRdb's table, derived via immunoSEQ multiplex PCR, lists solely in-frame clones and lacks some. The sample contains 150,000 or so clones, 88% of which appear only once. Specimen: peripheral blood. The source is a human donor in a cohort sampled during active COVID-19. The CDR3 runs from the conserved cysteine through the conserved F or W. Each record gives: clone size, V gene, J gene, D gene, CDR3 DNA, CDR3 protein. D genes are given only for firm matches. A row's size may be missing; if present it is once, few, many or a size class.

NA,TRBV7-2,TRBJ2-1,TRBD1,TGTGCCAGCAGCTTAAGGTCAGGACAGGGTTTGAATGAGCAGTTCTTC,CASSLRSGQGLNEQFF
NA,TRBV6-6,TRBJ2-7,NA,TGTGCCAGCAGTTACGCTAGCCGACACAACACCTACGAGCAGTACTTC,CASSYASRHNTYEQYF
NA,TRBV4-3,TRBJ2-5,TRBD2,TGCGCCAGCAGCCAGTCCACTAGCGGGAGAGAGACCCAGTACTTC,CASSQSTSGRETQYF
NA,TRBV27,TRBJ1-1,NA,TGTGCCAGCAGTTTGAGCAGGGGCACTGAAGCTTTCTTT,CASSLSRGTEAFF
NA,TRBV5-5,TRBJ1-3,TRBD1,TGTGCCAGCAGCTCCCGGACAGGGACTGGAAACACCATATATTTT,CASSSRTGTGNTIYF
NA,TRBV5-1,TRBJ2-3,TRBD2,TGCGCCAGCAGCGCGGGACTACGGGAAGATACGCAGTATTTT,CASSAGLREDTQYF
NA,TRBV11-2,TRBJ2-1,TRBD2,TGTGCCAGCAGCCTTCCACTAGCGTATGAGCAGTTCTTC,CASSLPLAYEQFF
NA,TRBV27,TRBJ2-7,NA,TGTGCCAGCAGTTTATCTCGGACAGACGAGCAGTACTTC,CASSLSRTDEQYF
few,TRBV6-2/TRBV6-3,TRBJ1-5,TRBD1,TGTGCCAGCAGTTATTGGACAGGGAACAGAAATCAGCCCCAGCATTTT,CASSYWTGNRNQPQHF
NA,TRBV21-1,TRBJ2-7,NA,TGTGCCAGCAGCAATCTGGACAACTCCTACGAGCAGTACTTC,CASSNLDNSYEQYF
NA,TRBV19,TRBJ1-2,NA,TGTGCCAGAAAGCAGGGATTTAACTATGGCTACACCTTC,CARKQGFNYGYTF
NA,TRBV11-2,TRBJ1-2,NA,TGTGCCAGCAGCTATTCCTACGTTCTGGGGGCCGTGGACTACACCTTC,CASSYSYVLGAVDYTF
NA,TRBV5-5,TRBJ2-2,NA,TGTGCCAGCAGCCTTCAGGGCACCGGGGAGCTGTTTTTT,CASSLQGTGELFF
NA,TRBV3-1/TRBV3-2,TRBJ1-1,NA,TGTGCCAGCAGCCAGAGCGGGACATATGTATCTTTCTTT,CASSQSGTYVSFF
NA,TRBV4-3,TRBJ2-1,TRBD2,TGCGCCAGCAGCCAAGGATGGGGTAGCGGGAACAATGAGCAGTTCTTC,CASSQGWGSGNNEQFF
once,TRBV15,TRBJ2-7,TRBD2,TGTGCCACCAGCGGACTAGCAAACGAGCAGTACTTC,CATSGLANEQYF
NA,TRBV7-9,TRBJ2-1,TRBD1,TGTGCCAGCAGTTGGGGACAGGGAATTCTAAATGAGCAGTTCTTC,CASSWGQGILNEQFF
NA,TRBV9,TRBJ2-1,TRBD2,TGTGCCAGCAGCGCGACAGGGGCCCTAACTAGCGGGAGGGCCATGGCTGAGCAGTTCTTC,CASSATGALTSGRAMAEQFF
NA,TRBV11-2,TRBJ2-7,TRBD2,TGTGCCAGCAGCTTGGGACTAGCGGGTGGCGAGCAGTACTTC,CASSLGLAGGEQYF
NA,TRBV7-2,TRBJ2-5,TRBD2,TGTGCCAGCAGCTTGGAGCGGACCGGGACTAAAGTCGGAGAGACCCAGTACTTC,CASSLERTGTKVGETQYF
NA,TRBV5-6,TRBJ1-3,NA,TGTGCCAGCAGCTGGGAGGGGTCTGGAAACACCATATATTTT,CASSWEGSGNTIYF
NA,TRBV27,TRBJ2-7,NA,TGTGCCAGCAGTCCGACAGCTGCCTACGAGCAGTACTTC,CASSPTAAYEQYF
NA,TRBV6-6,TRBJ2-2,TRBD1,TGTGCCAGCAGTCCCTCCCCTTTTCGGGGACAGGGCGGAAACACCGGGGAGCTGTTTTTT,CASSPSPFRGQGGNTGELFF
NA,TRBV25-1,TRBJ2-5,TRBD1,TGTGCCAGCAGTGAATATGGGACAGGGGGTGGAGAGACCCAGTACTTC,CASSEYGTGGGETQYF
NA,TRBV28,TRBJ2-1,NA,TGTGCCAGCGCCTCTCCAAGCCCAGGGTGGGCGTTCTTC,CASASPSPGWAFF
NA,TRBV11-1,TRBJ2-5,TRBD1,TGTGCCAGCAGCTTGGGAGCACAGGGGGCAGAGACCCAGTACTTC,CASSLGAQGAETQYF
once,TRBV4-1,TRBJ1-4,NA,TGCGCCAGCGGGCAGGGGACGTCTAATGAAAAACTGTTTTTT,CASGQGTSNEKLFF
NA,TRBV27,TRBJ1-1,NA,TGTGCCAGCAGTTTGAGCATCATGAACACTGAAGCTTTCTTT,CASSLSIMNTEAFF
few,TRBV5-5,TRBJ1-1,NA,TGTGCCAGCAGCTCGAGTCTGAGGTTTTATACTGAAGCTTTCTTT,CASSSSLRFYTEAFF
few,TRBV27,TRBJ2-1,TRBD2,TGTGCCAGCAGTCCAACCCCCAGCGGGGGGCTTTACAATGAGCAGTTCTTC,CASSPTPSGGLYNEQFF
NA,TRBV19,TRBJ2-3,TRBD1,TGTGCCAGTAAGGGGGCCGGGCCAGATACGCAGTATTTT,CASKGAGPDTQYF
NA,TRBV24-1,TRBJ1-2,NA,TGTGCCACCAGTGATCCCCAAGGGGAACTCTATGGCTACACCTTC,CATSDPQGELYGYTF
NA,TRBV7-9,TRBJ2-7,TRBD1,TGTGCCAGCAGCTTAGTCGGGACAGGGGCCTACGAGCAGTACTTC,CASSLVGTGAYEQYF
NA,TRBV15,TRBJ2-6,TRBD1,TGTGCCACCAGCACGTTCGGGACAGGGAACTCTGGGGCCAACGTCCTGACTTTC,CATSTFGTGNSGANVLTF
NA,TRBV7-9,TRBJ2-1,TRBD1,TGTGCCAGCAGCTTGCTAGGGGGACAGGGGAGTATGGTCTTC,CASSLLGGQGSMVF
NA,TRBV30,TRBJ2-5,NA,TGTGCCTGGGAGCTCGGACAGGAGGGAGAGACCCAGTACTTC,CAWELGQEGETQYF
NA,TRBV3-1/TRBV3-2,TRBJ1-2,TRBD1,TGTGCCAGCAGCCGTAACAGCAGGGGGGCCTATGGCTACACCTTC,CASSRNSRGAYGYTF
NA,TRBV12-3/TRBV12-4,TRBJ2-1,TRBD2,TGTGCCAGCAGTTTACTCGGGAGGCCACGGGAGTTCTTC,CASSLLGRPREFF
NA,TRBV24-1,TRBJ2-1,NA,TGTGCCACCAGTGCCGGGGGTAGCGGCTGGCATGAGCAGTTCTTC,CATSAGGSGWHEQFF
NA,TRBV20-1,TRBJ2-2,TRBD2,TGCAGTGCTAGTGTGTTAGCGGGGACCGGGGAGCTGTTTTTT,CSASVLAGTGELFF
NA,TRBV6-7,TRBJ1-2,NA,TGTGCCAGCAGTTATCTGGGCTTAAGCTATGGCTACACCTTC,CASSYLGLSYGYTF
NA,TRBV4-1,TRBJ1-1,NA,TGCGCCAGCAGGAGAGGGAACACTGAAGCTTTCTTT,CASRRGNTEAFF
NA,TRBV9,TRBJ2-3,NA,TGTGCCAGCAGCCCAGTGGGGGCCGGCACAGATACGCAGTATTTT,CASSPVGAGTDTQYF
NA,TRBV18,TRBJ2-1,NA,TGTGCCAGCTCACTACGGACTCAGCTCTACAATGAGCAGTTCTTC,CASSLRTQLYNEQFF
NA,TRBV4-3,TRBJ2-5,NA,TGCGCCAGCAGCCAAGGACTTCAAGAGACCCAGTACTTC,CASSQGLQETQYF
NA,TRBV7-8,TRBJ1-6,NA,TGTGCCAGCAGCTTAGCTCCTTTAGCTTCACCCCTCCACTTT,CASSLAPLASPLHF
NA,TRBV4-3,TRBJ1-4,TRBD1,TGCGCCAGCAGCCAAGAGTACAGGGGAGGTGAAAAACTGTTTTTT,CASSQEYRGGEKLFF
NA,TRBV28,TRBJ1-3,NA,TGTGCCAGCAGCCCCCGGGGACAAGGGTTAGGAAACACCATATATTTT,CASSPRGQGLGNTIYF
NA,TRBV6-5,TRBJ1-1,NA,TGTGCCGCGAAAGCGACAGTGGGTACCACTGAAGCTTTCTTT,CAAKATVGTTEAFF
NA,TRBV4-2,TRBJ2-1,TRBD2,TGTGCCAGCAGCCAAGTATCAGCGGGGGGAGCCACCCCCTACAATGAGCAGTTCTTC,CASSQVSAGGATPYNEQFF
once,TRBV7-2,TRBJ2-1,NA,TGTGCCAGCGGGTCGCGGGGAGGTGAGCAGTTCTTC,CASGSRGGEQFF
NA,TRBV5-1,TRBJ2-7,NA,TGCGCCAGCAGCCCGGACTCTGCCTACGAGCAGTACTTC,CASSPDSAYEQYF
few,TRBV24-1,TRBJ2-2,NA,TGTGCCACCAGTGATTTCGGGGGGAACACCGGGGAGCTGTTTTTT,CATSDFGGNTGELFF
NA,TRBV28,TRBJ1-1,TRBD1,TGTGCCACAAAACCCCCACAGGGGCAGATCATGAACACTGAAGCTTTCTTT,CATKPPQGQIMNTEAFF
NA,TRBV4-1,TRBJ2-7,NA,TGCGCCAGCAGCCAAATAAGGAAAATGGGGGCCGAGCAGTACTTC,CASSQIRKMGAEQYF
NA,TRBV11-3,TRBJ2-3,TRBD1,TGTGCCAGCAGCCCAGGGACAGCTAACACAGATACGCAGTATTTT,CASSPGTANTDTQYF
NA,TRBV5-8,TRBJ1-1,NA,TGTGCCAGCAGCTTGTCTGGGGGGGAAACTGAAGCTTTCTTT,CASSLSGGETEAFF
NA,TRBV3-1/TRBV3-2,TRBJ2-5,NA,TGTGCCAGCAGCCAAGTGTTGTTTGGACGGGGAGAACTCCAAGAGACCCAGTACTTC,CASSQVLFGRGELQETQYF